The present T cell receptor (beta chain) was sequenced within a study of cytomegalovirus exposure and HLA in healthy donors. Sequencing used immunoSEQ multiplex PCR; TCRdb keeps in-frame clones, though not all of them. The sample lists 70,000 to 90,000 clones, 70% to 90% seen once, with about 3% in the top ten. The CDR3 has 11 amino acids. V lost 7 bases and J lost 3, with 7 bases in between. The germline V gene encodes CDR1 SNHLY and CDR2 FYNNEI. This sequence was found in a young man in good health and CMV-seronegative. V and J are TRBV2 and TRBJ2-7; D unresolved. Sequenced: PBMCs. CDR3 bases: TGTGCCAGCAACACCTACTACGAGCAGTACGTC. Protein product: CASNTYYEQYV.